This T cell receptor (beta chain) was captured by sequencing in a study of STAT5B mutations in CD4+ large granular lymphocyte leukemia. General study results and limits: About a quarter of private leukemic clonotypes occurred rarely in other patients' non-leukemic repertoires. 8/27 top patient clones versus 2/35 control clones were TRBV06-family.

A note on this clone: Its antigen is not known.

Buffy coats from healthy blood donors served as controls. Germline V gene lookup returns CDR1 SEHNR and CDR2 FQNEAQ (reference sequence). V dropped 3 bases and J dropped 4 bases, with 12 bases sitting between them. This CDR3 has 14 amino acids. Assay used: immunoSEQ multiplex PCR; TCRdb lists only in-frame clones, some missing. The sample lists fewer than 50,000 clones; about 80% were seen once. The chain couples TRBV7-9 to TRBJ2-5; D is perhaps TRBD2 (5 bases). The sequence came from a human donor in good health. The sequencing sample was made of CD4+ T cells from blood buffy coats. Written as DNA, the CDR3 is TGTGCCAGCAGCTTGGAGAGGGTGGCAGAGACCCAGTACTTC. It translates to CASSLERVAETQYF.